The rows below give T cell receptor beta chains drawn from one sample of a study of blood T cell repertoires in COVID-19. Assay: immunoSEQ multiplex PCR; the TCRdb copy retains only in-frame clones and omits some. The table includes about 480,000 clones, roughly nine tenths detected once. Material: peripheral blood. These receptors originate from a man between 18 and 29 years old with COVID-19, enrolled during active disease. The CDR3 runs from the conserved cysteine through the conserved F or W. The order of the fields is D gene, V gene, clone size, J gene, CDR3 protein, CDR3 DNA. A D gene is named only where the DNA matches it firmly. Not all rows give a size; the values are once, few, many and, for expanded clones, a class.

>TRBD1|TRBV15|NA|TRBJ2-3
CATSRTGGVDTQYF
TGTGCCACCAGCAGAACAGGGGGCGTGGATACGCAGTATTTT
>NA|TRBV28|NA|TRBJ2-7
CASSQQSTYEQYF
TGTGCCAGCAGTCAACAGTCCACCTACGAGCAGTACTTC
>NA|TRBV5-6|NA|TRBJ1-1
CASSLYTEAFF
TGTGCCAGCAGCTTGTATACTGAAGCTTTCTTT
>NA|TRBV28|NA|TRBJ2-6
CASRGEGTGANVLTF
TGTGCCAGCCGGGGAGAGGGAACTGGGGCCAACGTCCTGACTTTC
>TRBD2|TRBV7-2|NA|TRBJ2-7
CASSLALSSWPSGSLSYEQYF
TGTGCCAGCAGCTTAGCGCTAAGTAGTTGGCCTAGCGGGAGTTTATCCTACGAGCAGTACTTC
>TRBD1|TRBV7-8|NA|TRBJ2-1
CASNWDSYNEQFF
TGTGCCAGCAACTGGGACAGCTACAATGAGCAGTTCTTC
>TRBD2|TRBV2|once|TRBJ2-2
CASSEGLAGVTGELFF
TGTGCCAGCAGTGAAGGGCTAGCGGGAGTCACCGGGGAGCTGTTTTTT
>NA|TRBV27|NA|TRBJ2-7
CASSSPGAYEQYF
TGTGCCAGCAGTTCCCCAGGGGCCTACGAGCAGTACTTC
>TRBD2|TRBV29-1|NA|TRBJ2-5
CSVAGTSGRIAETQYF
TGCAGCGTCGCAGGGACTAGCGGGAGAATCGCTGAGACCCAGTACTTC
>TRBD2|TRBV18|NA|TRBJ2-1
CASSELGLANKNEQFF
TGTGCCAGCTCAGAACTCGGACTAGCGAACAAGAATGAGCAGTTCTTC
>TRBD1|TRBV2|NA|TRBJ1-1
CAGTGQRNTEAFF
TGTGCCGGTACGGGACAGCGGAACACTGAAGCTTTCTTT
>NA|TRBV2|once|TRBJ2-1
CASSEALEYNEQFF
TGTGCCAGCAGTGAAGCCTTAGAATACAATGAGCAGTTCTTC
>NA|TRBV5-4|NA|TRBJ1-1
CASSLTGLSTEAFF
TGTGCCAGCAGCTTGACAGGCCTTAGTACTGAAGCTTTCTTT
>NA|TRBV19|NA|TRBJ1-1
CASSRDGSMNTEAFF
TGTGCCAGTAGTAGAGACGGGAGCATGAACACTGAAGCTTTCTTT
>NA|TRBV9|NA|TRBJ2-1
CASSPPPSSYNEQFF
TGTGCCAGCAGCCCCCCGCCGAGCTCCTACAATGAGCAGTTCTTC
>TRBD2|TRBV3-1/TRBV3-2|NA|TRBJ2-1
CASSQSIGGDDEQFF
TGTGCCAGCAGCCAGAGTATCGGGGGGGATGATGAGCAGTTCTTC
>NA|TRBV30|NA|TRBJ1-1
CAWSVFGGTEAFF
TGTGCCTGGAGTGTATTCGGGGGCACTGAAGCTTTCTTT
>TRBD1|TRBV6-5|NA|TRBJ1-1
CASSSPRGDTEAFF
TGTGCCAGCAGTTCGCCCAGGGGGGACACTGAAGCTTTCTTT
>NA|TRBV3-1/TRBV3-2|NA|TRBJ1-2
CASSQAWRGVHGYTF
TGTGCCAGCAGCCAAGCGTGGAGGGGAGTACATGGCTACACCTTC
>NA|TRBV19|once|TRBJ2-1
CASSIRRLGQSSYNEQFF
TGTGCCAGTAGTATAAGGCGGTTAGGCCAAAGCTCCTACAATGAGCAGTTCTTC
>TRBD2|TRBV10-2|NA|TRBJ2-1
CASGEGLAGGYEQFF
TGCGCCAGCGGGGAAGGCCTAGCGGGAGGATATGAGCAGTTCTTC